The clone carrying this TCR beta chain was seen more than once but under ten times. Its cognate antigen is unknown. J gave up 4 bases and V 5 bases, and 13 bases lay outside the gene matches. The CDR3 extends over 15 amino acids. Germline loops: CDR1 DFQATT, CDR2 SNEGSKA (reference sequence). The TCR beta cDNA libraries contained unique molecular identifiers. A single record per CDR3 protein comes from TCRdb applying MiXCR to the PCR reads. The sample has roughly 200,000 distinct CDR3 sequences, roughly 28% seen once; the top ten hold more than 3%. The data stem from a study of post-analysis software for immune sequencing data. Study-level results: Multiple sclerosis patients had significantly lower normalized Chao1 diversity than controls. Patients showed TRBV5-6, TRBV5-1 and TRBV20-1 among five TRBV segments more frequent than in controls.

The J gene is TRBJ1-1, the V gene TRBV20-1; 7 positions agree with TRBD1. Input material: blood. The receptor was isolated from a girl aged 2-17 years with multiple sclerosis. The CDR3 protein is CSAGVGRGPGTEAFF. In nucleotides, the CDR3 is TGCAGTGCTGGAGTCGGGAGGGGGCCCGGCACTGAAGCTTTCTTT.